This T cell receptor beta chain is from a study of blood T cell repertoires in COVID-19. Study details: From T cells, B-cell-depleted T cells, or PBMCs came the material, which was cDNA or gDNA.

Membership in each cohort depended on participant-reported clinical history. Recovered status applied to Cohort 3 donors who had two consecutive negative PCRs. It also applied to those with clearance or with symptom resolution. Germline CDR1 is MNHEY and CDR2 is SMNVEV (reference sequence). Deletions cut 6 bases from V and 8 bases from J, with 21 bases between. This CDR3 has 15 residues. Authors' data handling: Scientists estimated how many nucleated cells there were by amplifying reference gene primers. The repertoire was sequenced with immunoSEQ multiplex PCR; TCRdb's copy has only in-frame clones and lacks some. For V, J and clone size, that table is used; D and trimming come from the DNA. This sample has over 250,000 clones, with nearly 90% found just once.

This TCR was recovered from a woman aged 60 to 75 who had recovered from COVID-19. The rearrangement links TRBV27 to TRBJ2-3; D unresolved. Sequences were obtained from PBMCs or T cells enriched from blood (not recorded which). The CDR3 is CASSSSPTAASTQYF. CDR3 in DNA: TGTGCCAGCAGCTCCTCACCAACAGCAGCCAGTACGCAGTATTTT.